Each of the 20 T cell receptor beta chains below was sequenced from the same sample in a study of OX40 agonist ivuxolimab in advanced cancers. Some clones are missing from TCRdb's copy, which holds only in-frame ones; the method was immunoSEQ multiplex PCR. This table holds 84,000 or so clones, 75% to 90% found once. Source: CD4+ or CD8+ T cells sorted from blood, taken in a trial of the OX40 agonist ivuxolimab. These receptors originate from an adult with an advanced solid tumor such as melanoma, head and neck, liver or kidney cancer.

CDR3 loop: CASSPLADTQYF. The CDR3, as DNA: TGTGCCAGCAGCCCACTAGCAGATACGCAGTATTTT. The V gene is TRBV6-5, the J gene TRBJ2-3, with D tentatively TRBD2 (5 bases). CDR3 length equals 12 residues. Trimming took 6 bases from V and 4 from J, leaving 8 bases between them. Germline CDR1 MNHEY, CDR2 SVGAGI.

The gene calls are TRBV7-3 and TRBJ2-7; the D is unclear. CDR3 length: 13 amino acids. Trimming took 6 bases from V and 6 from J, leaving 15 bases between them. The V gene's germline CDR1 is SGHTA and CDR2 FQGTGA. CDR3 sequence reads: CASSRALTGEQYF. DNA of the CDR3: TGTGCCAGCAGTCGGGCTTTGACGGGCGAGCAGTACTTC.

The J gene is TRBJ2-3, the V gene TRBV10-1; 8 bases are a match to TRBD1. Germline V gene lookup returns CDR1 WNHNN and CDR2 SYGVQD (reference sequence). This CDR3 spans 15 amino acids. V was pared by 3 bases and J by 1 base, with 3 bases of the junction left unmatched. The CDR3 DNA follows: TGCGCCAGCAGTGAAGGGACAGGAGGCACAGATACGCAGTATTTT. Protein product: CASSEGTGGTDTQYF.

This chain connects TRBV29-1 to TRBJ1-2, with D possibly matching TRBD1 (6 bases). This CDR3 spans 12 amino acids. Trimming left V 7 bases short and J 2 bases short, with 11 bases between. Germline CDR1 SQVTM, CDR2 ANQGSEA. The CDR3 loop reads CSAGGWNYGYTF. CDR3 nucleotide sequence: TGCAGCGCCGGGGGCTGGAACTATGGCTACACCTTC.

This chain uses TRBV12-5 with TRBJ2-1; tentative D call: TRBD1 (5 bases). V lost 3 bases, J lost 0 bases, and 15 bases lay in between. The germline V gene encodes CDR1 LGHNT and CDR2 FRNRAP. The CDR3 loop spans 17 amino acids. Here the CDR3 reads CASGFFHQGSSYNEQFF. The CDR3 region has the DNA TGTGCTAGTGGTTTTTTCCACCAGGGAAGCTCCTACAATGAGCAGTTCTTC.

This clone was recorded a few times. V is TRBV2 and J is TRBJ1-2; D not certain. This CDR3 is built from 13 residues. Trimming took 6 bases from V and 4 from J, leaving 12 bases between them. Looked up from germline, CDR1 is SNHLY and CDR2 is FYNNEI. The DNA of the CDR3 is TGTGCCAGCAGGACGGACTATACCTATGGCTACACCTTC. Protein: CASRTDYTYGYTF.

By share of the sample, this clone is medium-sized. This sequence joins TRBV4-3 and TRBJ1-2; D unclear. The V gene's germline CDR1 is LGHNA and CDR2 YSLEER. The CDR3 has 13 residues. V gave up 1 base and J gave up 7 bases, with 10 bases separating them. CDR3 amino acids: CASSQGQYGGYTF. In DNA form, the CDR3 reads TGCGCCAGCAGCCAAGGGCAGTACGGTGGCTACACCTTC.

This clone was detected once. This chain links TRBV6-5 with TRBJ1-3; tentative D call: TRBD1 (5 bases). The CDR3 extends over 15 amino acids. Germline assignment: CDR1 MNHEY and CDR2 SVGAGI. V shed 2 bases and J shed 0 bases, with 8 bases lying between them. CDR3 nucleotides: TGTGCCAGCAGTTACAGGGGACCCTCTGGAAACACCATATATTTT. Translation gives CASSYRGPSGNTIYF.

This clone is a singleton in its sample. The CDR3 nucleotides are TGTGCCAGCAGCCAAGATTATGGCAATCAGCCCCAGCATTTT. It is translated as CASSQDYGNQPQHF. The chain employs TRBV4-2 and TRBJ1-5; the D is unclear. Trimming removed 0 bases from V and 2 bases from J, with 5 bases in between. Per germline, CDR1 LGHNA and CDR2 YNFKEQ. This CDR3 has 14 amino acids.

V gene TRBV4-2 combines with J gene TRBJ1-2; 8 bases are a match to TRBD1. The CDR3 is 14 residues long. V shed 4 bases, J shed 8 bases, and the junction held 9 bases outside the gene matches. Germline CDR1 and CDR2: LGHNA and YNFKEQ. CDR3 region: CASSRDRGSDGYTF. The CDR3 bases are TGTGCCAGCAGCCGCGACAGGGGTTCGGACGGCTACACCTTC.

This clone was observed a handful of times. This sequence joins TRBV18 and TRBJ1-3; D remains unclear. Germline V gene lookup returns CDR1 KGHSH and CDR2 LQKENI. Between the trimmed V and J ends, which lost 3 bases and 0 bases, there was a span of 15 bases. The CDR3 consists of 17 residues. CDR3 coding DNA: TGTGCCAGCTCACCCGAAGCCGGAGGACTCTCTGGAAACACCATATATTTT. Translation gives CASSPEAGGLSGNTIYF.

The chain links TRBV7-9 to TRBJ1-2, with TRBD1 identical over 8 bases. The CDR3 sequence is 14 residues long. CDR1 is SEHNR, CDR2 FQNEAQ, per germline (reference sequence). Unmatched junction bases numbered 9, after V lost 5 bases and J lost 7 bases. The CDR3 coding sequence is TGTGCCAGCAGCACCTTGACAGGGGTGCGTGGCTACACCTTC. Its translation: CASSTLTGVRGYTF.

This sequence joins TRBV4-2 and TRBJ2-5; 10 nucleotides match TRBD2. Unmatched junction bases numbered 7, after V lost 2 bases and J lost 4 bases. This CDR3 contains 16 residues. Germline V gives CDR1 LGHNA, CDR2 YNFKEQ. This CDR3 is CASSQQAGGPGETQYF. CDR3 sequence (DNA): TGTGCCAGCAGCCAACAAGCGGGGGGGCCGGGAGAGACCCAGTACTTC.

This chain links TRBV30 with TRBJ2-1; 7 bases map to TRBD1. Germline V gives CDR1 GTSNPN, CDR2 SVGIG (reference sequence). There are 14 residues in the CDR3. Germline trimming cut 2 bases from V and 2 bases from J; bases unmatched to any gene: 3. Here the CDR3 DNA reads TGTGCCTGGAGTAGGGACAGTGCCTACAATGAGCAGTTCTTC. This sequence encodes CAWSRDSAYNEQFF.

V is TRBV28 and J is TRBJ2-3; 9 nucleotides match TRBD1. The V and J ends lost 4 bases and 5 bases, in that order; junction bases with no gene match: 7. The CDR3 has 15 amino acids. Looked up from germline, CDR1 is MDHEN and CDR2 is SYDVKM. The CDR3 nucleotides read TGTGCCAGCAGTTCTCGGGACAGGGATTTAGATACGCAGTATTTT. It yields the protein CASSSRDRDLDTQYF.

In the case of this clone: Other nucleotide sequences in the sample specify the same CDR3. The gene calls are TRBV5-1 and TRBJ2-3; no firm D call. Germline CDR1 reads SGHRS; CDR2 reads YFSETQ. The V end lost 4 bases, the J end lost 0 bases, and 3 bases lay between the germline ends. The CDR3 has 12 residues. The CDR3 sequence is CASSPSTDTQYF. The CDR3 nucleotides are TGCGCCAGCAGCCCGAGCACAGATACGCAGTATTTT.

The chain links TRBV19 to TRBJ2-3; the D gene is possibly TRBD2 (6 bases). CDR3 length: 14 amino acids. Germline CDR1 is LNHDA and CDR2 is SQIVND (reference sequence). The V end lost 3 bases, the J end lost 4 bases, and 11 bases lay between the germline ends. CDR3 nucleotides: TGTGCCAGTAGTATCGGGGGTTCCGCAGATACGCAGTATTTT. It specifies CASSIGGSADTQYF.

The chain links TRBV19 to TRBJ1-5; 7 nucleotides match TRBD1. The CDR3 sequence is 13 residues long. Losses at the gene ends were 9 bases for V and 4 bases for J; bases not matched to a gene: 6. Germline-derived CDR1 and CDR2 are LNHDA and SQIVND (reference sequence). The CDR3: CASLGQLNQPQHF. CDR3 in DNA: TGTGCCAGCCTGGGACAGTTAAATCAGCCCCAGCATTTT.

This sequence joins TRBV7-2 and TRBJ1-5; 8 bases align to TRBD1. V lost 3 bases to trimming and J lost 5 bases; unmatched junction nucleotides: 0. This CDR3 is 13 amino acids long. Germline V lookup: CDR1 SGHTA, CDR2 FQGNSA. The CDR3 DNA is TGTGCCAGCAGCTTGGACAGGGATCAGCCCCAGCATTTT. Its protein is CASSLDRDQPQHF.

V and J are TRBV5-1 and TRBJ2-1; D gene ambiguous. The CDR3 runs to 16 residues. Germline CDR1 reads SGHRS; CDR2 reads YFSETQ. Trimming stripped 3 bases from V and 2 bases from J, with 15 bases between. This CDR3 reads CASSYYGPATYNEQFF. CDR3 nucleotides: TGCGCCAGCAGCTACTATGGCCCAGCTACCTACAATGAGCAGTTCTTC.